This T cell receptor beta chain was documented in a study of T cells in Graves' hyperthyroidism and ophthalmopathy. Study observations and caveats: Researchers found most expanded thyroid clonotypes above 0.001 in blood as well.

The CDR3 has 15 residues. Germline V gene data show CDR1 as SQVTM and CDR2 as ANQGSEA. The ends lost 7 bases at V and 3 bases at J; junction bases unmatched: 8. This clonotype was counted a single time. What it binds is not known. Amplified TCR beta CDR3 regions came from RNA transcripts. HTBI primers were employed in a first-round RT-PCR of the TCR CDR3. TCRdb re-called the multiplex PCR reads with MiXCR, one entry per CDR3 protein. The data show roughly 700,000 distinct CDR3 sequences, 17% seen once. Participants, patients aged 18 to 65, had newly diagnosed hyperthyroidism with a duration under 2 months. Orbital computed tomography and thyroid ultrasound, together with serum TRAb and thyroxine and clinical symptoms, were used for diagnoses.

What was sequenced was blood. The rearrangement joins TRBV29-1 to TRBJ2-2; 10 bases agree with TRBD2. This TCR derives from a man between 45 and 60 years old with Graves' hyperthyroidism. The CDR3 DNA reads as TGCAGCGCCGGCCTTCTAGCGGGGGACACCGGGGAGCTGTTTTTT. Translation: CSAGLLAGDTGELFF.